Listed below are T cell receptor beta chains from one sample, sequenced in a study of T cells in Graves' hyperthyroidism and ophthalmopathy. Each CDR3 protein is one row after TCRdb ran MiXCR on the multiplex PCR reads. Altogether under 450,000 distinct CDR3 sequences are present, approximately 13% being singletons, with the ten largest covering 20% to 25%. Source material: blood. All receptors derive from a man aged 25-40 years with Graves' hyperthyroidism that later progressed to Graves' ophthalmopathy. CDR3s include the opening cysteine and the closing phenylalanine or tryptophan. Fields, in order: V gene, clone size, D gene, J gene, CDR3 DNA, CDR3 protein. A D gene is named only where the DNA matches it firmly. Not every row has a clone size; where given, it reads once, few, many or a size class.

V gene: TRBV7-3
clone size: .
D gene: .
J gene: TRBJ2-1
CDR3 DNA: TGTGCCAGCAGCCCAGTGAGTGTCTCCTACAATGAGCAGTTCTTC
CDR3 protein: CASSPVSVSYNEQFF

V gene: TRBV24-1
clone size: many
D gene: .
J gene: TRBJ2-1
CDR3 DNA: TGTGCCACCAGTGATGTGGACAAACACTCCTACAATGAGCAGTTCTTC
CDR3 protein: CATSDVDKHSYNEQFF

V gene: TRBV6-2/TRBV6-3
clone size: .
D gene: .
J gene: TRBJ2-7
CDR3 DNA: TGTGCCAGCAGTTACCTGGACGGATCCTACGAGCAGTACTTC
CDR3 protein: CASSYLDGSYEQYF

V gene: TRBV20-1
clone size: many
D gene: TRBD1
J gene: TRBJ1-6
CDR3 DNA: TGCAGTGCTAGAGATGACAGGGGAAGTTCACCCCTCCACTTT
CDR3 protein: CSARDDRGSSPLHF

V gene: TRBV7-9
clone size: many
D gene: .
J gene: TRBJ2-7
CDR3 DNA: TGTGCCAGCAGCTTACTAGACAGGCTAGTCTACGAGCAGTACTTC
CDR3 protein: CASSLLDRLVYEQYF

V gene: TRBV2
clone size: few
D gene: TRBD2
J gene: TRBJ2-1
CDR3 DNA: TGTGCCAGCAGTGAAGGGCGGGGCGGGGGGGCTTATGATGAGCAGTTCTTC
CDR3 protein: CASSEGRGGGAYDEQFF

V gene: TRBV10-3
clone size: once
D gene: .
J gene: TRBJ2-2
CDR3 DNA: TGTGCCATCGGGGGGGGCACACTTTCCACCGGGGAGCTGTTTTTT
CDR3 protein: CAIGGGTLSTGELFF

V gene: TRBV10-3
clone size: .
D gene: TRBD1
J gene: TRBJ2-1
CDR3 DNA: TGTGCCATCAGTGAGTCTGGGGACAGGAAAGGATATGAGCAGTTCTTC
CDR3 protein: CAISESGDRKGYEQFF

V gene: TRBV3-1
clone size: few
D gene: .
J gene: TRBJ2-7
CDR3 DNA: TGTGCCAGCAGCCAAGGGGTGGGGATGGACGAGCAGTACTTC
CDR3 protein: CASSQGVGMDEQYF

V gene: TRBV5-6
clone size: few
D gene: .
J gene: TRBJ1-5
CDR3 DNA: TGTGCCAGCAGCTTGTCAATCAGGGATGATCAGCCCCAGCATTTT
CDR3 protein: CASSLSIRDDQPQHF

V gene: TRBV5-1
clone size: many
D gene: TRBD1
J gene: TRBJ1-1
CDR3 DNA: TGCGCCAGCAGCATGACAGGGAAGACTGAAGCTTTCTTT
CDR3 protein: CASSMTGKTEAFF

V gene: TRBV19
clone size: few
D gene: TRBD2
J gene: TRBJ2-7
CDR3 DNA: TGTGCCAGTAGTATGACTAGCGGGGGGTCCTACGAGCAGTACTTC
CDR3 protein: CASSMTSGGSYEQYF

V gene: TRBV6-1
clone size: many
D gene: TRBD2
J gene: TRBJ2-7
CDR3 DNA: TGTGCCAGCAGTGCAACCGGGACTAGCGGGGACTACGAGCAGTACTTC
CDR3 protein: CASSATGTSGDYEQYF

V gene: TRBV6-1
clone size: few
D gene: .
J gene: TRBJ1-6
CDR3 DNA: TGTGCCAGCAGACCCTACGAGGGGGGCTATTCACCCCTCCACTTT
CDR3 protein: CASRPYEGGYSPLHF

V gene: TRBV3-1
clone size: many
D gene: .
J gene: TRBJ1-6
CDR3 DNA: TGTGCCAGCAGCCAAGATTGGAATTCACCCCTCCACTTT
CDR3 protein: CASSQDWNSPLHF

V gene: TRBV4-1
clone size: few
D gene: .
J gene: TRBJ2-1
CDR3 DNA: TGCGCCAGCAGCCAACCCTCTCCAGGGGGGTTCGGTGAGCAGTTCTTC
CDR3 protein: CASSQPSPGGFGEQFF

V gene: TRBV5-8
clone size: few
D gene: .
J gene: TRBJ1-5
CDR3 DNA: TGTGCCAGCAGCTTTTTATATAGCAATCAGCCCCAGCATTTT
CDR3 protein: CASSFLYSNQPQHF

V gene: TRBV28
clone size: many
D gene: .
J gene: TRBJ2-1
CDR3 DNA: TGTGCCAGCAGTTCGGGACACAGCTCCTACAATGAGCAGTTCTTC
CDR3 protein: CASSSGHSSYNEQFF